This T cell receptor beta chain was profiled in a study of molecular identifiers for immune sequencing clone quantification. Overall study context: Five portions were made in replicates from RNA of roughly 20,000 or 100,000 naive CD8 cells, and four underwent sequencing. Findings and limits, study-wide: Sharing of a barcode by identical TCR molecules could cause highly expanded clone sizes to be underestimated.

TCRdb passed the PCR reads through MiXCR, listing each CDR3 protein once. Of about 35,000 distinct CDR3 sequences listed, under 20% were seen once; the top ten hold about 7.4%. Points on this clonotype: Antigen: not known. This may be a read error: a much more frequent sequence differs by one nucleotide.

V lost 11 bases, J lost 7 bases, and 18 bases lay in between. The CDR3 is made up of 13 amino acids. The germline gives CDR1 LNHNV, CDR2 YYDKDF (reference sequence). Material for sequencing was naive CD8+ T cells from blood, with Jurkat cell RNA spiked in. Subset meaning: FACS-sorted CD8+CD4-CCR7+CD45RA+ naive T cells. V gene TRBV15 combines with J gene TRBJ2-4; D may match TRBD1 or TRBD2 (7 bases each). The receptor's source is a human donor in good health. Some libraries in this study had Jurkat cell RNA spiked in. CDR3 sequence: CAVREGAKNIQYF. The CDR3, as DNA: TGTGCCGTCAGGGAGGGGGCAAAGAACATTCAGTACTTC.